A selection of T cell receptor beta chains follows, all from one sample in a study of regulatory T cells in long-lasting Graves disease. TCRdb used MiXCR to reprocess the multiplex PCR reads, holding one entry per CDR3 protein. The sample yields more than 350,000 distinct CDR3 sequences, 21% seen once. Sequencing was performed on peripheral blood mononuclear cells (PBMCs), taken when the disease was refractory, from a patient treated with antithyroid drugs. The receptor source for this set is a female donor with Graves disease. Each CDR3 is given with its conserved first and last residue. A D gene is named only where the DNA matches it firmly. The size field is filled for only some rows; it gives once, few, many or a size class.

>NA|TRBJ1-5|TRBV9|many
CASSQSGTTNQPQHF
TGTGCCAGCAGCCAATCAGGGACTACTAATCAGCCCCAGCATTTT
>NA|TRBJ2-3|TRBV10-1|NA
CASSDLGTSTDTQYF
TGCGCCAGCAGTGACCTCGGGACTAGCACAGATACGCAGTATTTT
>NA|TRBJ1-1|TRBV5-1|NA
CASSRRTAMNTEAFF
TGCGCCAGCAGCCGTCGTACAGCCATGAACACTGAAGCTTTCTTT
>TRBD2|TRBJ2-3|TRBV6-1|NA
CACSELAGADTQYF
TGTGCCTGCAGTGAACTAGCGGGAGCAGATACGCAGTATTTT
>NA|TRBJ2-7|TRBV28|many
CASSSPGEGSYEQYF
TGTGCCAGCAGTTCCCCAGGGGAAGGATCCTACGAGCAGTACTTC
>NA|TRBJ1-1|TRBV4-1|NA
CASSQDTGNTEAFF
TGCGCCAGCAGCCAAGATACAGGAAACACTGAAGCTTTCTTT
>TRBD1|TRBJ2-2|TRBV30|NA
CAWSKAGGFTGELFF
TGTGCCTGGAGTAAGGCAGGGGGCTTTACCGGGGAGCTGTTTTTT
>NA|TRBJ2-2|TRBV7-9|few
CASSLQMSGELFF
TGTGCCAGCAGCTTACAGATGAGCGGGGAGCTGTTTTTT
>NA|TRBJ1-1|TRBV18|NA
CASSPQRSLNTEAFF
TGTGCCAGCTCCCCCCAACGGTCGCTGAACACTGAAGCTTTCTTT
>NA|TRBJ1-3|TRBV2|many
CASRDSRGGNTIYF
TGTGCCAGCAGGGACAGCCGGGGGGGAAACACCATATATTTT
>NA|TRBJ2-2|TRBV27|many
CASRIRGVGTGELFF
TGTGCCAGCAGAATCAGGGGTGTGGGGACCGGGGAGCTGTTTTTT
>NA|TRBJ2-2|TRBV10-3|few
CAINKVGKALDTGELFF
TGTGCCATCAACAAGGTTGGGAAGGCTTTGGACACCGGGGAGCTGTTTTTT
>TRBD2|TRBJ2-5|TRBV15|many
CATSSVLAGSETQYF
TGTGCCACCAGCAGTGTACTAGCGGGATCGGAGACCCAGTACTTC
>NA|TRBJ2-7|TRBV3-1|NA
CASSQEILGPNSKYF
TGTGCCAGCAGCCAAGAGATTTTGGGGCCCAACAGCAAGTACTTC
>TRBD2|TRBJ2-1|TRBV3-1|NA
CASSRQRSGLAAFSYNEQFF
TGTGCCAGCAGCCGGCAAAGGTCAGGACTAGCTGCTTTCTCCTACAATGAGCAGTTCTTC
>TRBD1|TRBJ2-5|TRBV27|NA
CASSRGTGYGETQYF
TGTGCCAGCAGTAGGGGGACAGGGTATGGAGAGACCCAGTACTTC
>NA|TRBJ2-6|TRBV5-1|NA
CASTGFSGANVLTF
TGCGCCAGCACAGGGTTTTCTGGGGCCAACGTCCTGACTTTC
>NA|TRBJ2-5|TRBV6-5|many
CASSYEVQETQYF
TGTGCCAGCAGTTACGAGGTCCAGGAGACCCAGTACTTC
>TRBD2|TRBJ2-1|TRBV7-9|NA
CASSRGLAGANEQFF
TGTGCCAGCAGCCGAGGACTAGCGGGAGCAAATGAGCAGTTCTTC
>NA|TRBJ2-7|TRBV7-2|many
CASSLAVGNEQYF
TGTGCCAGCAGCTTAGCGGTGGGGAACGAGCAGTACTTC
>NA|TRBJ1-2|TRBV14|NA
CASSQGRQDFFYGYTF
TGTGCCAGCAGCCAAGGGAGACAGGACTTTTTCTATGGCTACACCTTC
>NA|TRBJ1-1|TRBV28|many
CASSLQRRMNTEAFF
TGTGCCAGCAGTTTGCAGAGGAGAATGAACACTGAAGCTTTCTTT
>TRBD1|TRBJ1-1|TRBV3-1|many
CASSQPGQGAGGTEAFF
TGTGCCAGCAGCCAACCGGGACAGGGGGCGGGGGGGACTGAAGCTTTCTTT
>NA|TRBJ2-7|TRBV5-1|NA
CASSLSGGTLYEQYF
TGCGCCAGCAGCTTGTCAGGGGGGACTCTCTACGAGCAGTACTTC
>TRBD1|TRBJ1-6|TRBV5-6|few
CASSFIQGAGNSPLHF
TGTGCCAGCAGCTTCATACAGGGGGCAGGGAATTCACCCCTCCACTTT
>NA|TRBJ2-7|TRBV7-9|few
CASSYANTRYEQYF
TGTGCCAGCAGCTACGCCAATACGCGCTACGAGCAGTACTTC
>NA|TRBJ1-1|TRBV28|many
CASSFDQATMNTEAFF
TGTGCCAGCAGTTTCGACCAGGCCACCATGAACACTGAAGCTTTCTTT
>TRBD1|TRBJ1-1|TRBV3-1|NA
CASSQGTGSNTEAFF
TGTGCCAGCAGCCAAGGGACAGGGTCGAACACTGAAGCTTTCTTT
>NA|TRBJ1-2|TRBV24-1|many
CATSDFLTTVGHTF
TGTGCCACCAGTGATTTTCTAACGACGGTGGGCCACACCTTC
>TRBD2|TRBJ2-2|TRBV7-2|many
CASSANPGLSTGELFF
TGTGCCAGCAGCGCAAATCCGGGACTAAGCACCGGGGAGCTGTTTTTT
>NA|TRBJ2-2|TRBV6-5|many
CASSSHTGELFF
TGTGCCAGCAGTTCCCACACCGGGGAGCTGTTTTTT
>NA|TRBJ2-2|TRBV7-3|NA
CASSLTGGARNTGELFF
TGTGCCAGCAGCTTAACGGGGGGGGCTAGAAACACCGGGGAGCTGTTTTTT
>NA|TRBJ1-5|TRBV6-2/TRBV6-3|many
CASSYGQNSNQPQHF
TGTGCCAGCAGTTACGGGCAGAATAGCAATCAGCCCCAGCATTTT